These T cell receptor beta chains were read from a single sample in a study of blood T cell repertoires in COVID-19. Measured with immunoSEQ multiplex PCR; TCRdb has only the in-frame clones, and not every one. The sample yields approximately 220,000 clones, about 85% seen once. The source material was PBMCs or T cells enriched from blood (not recorded which). Source of these receptors: a woman aged 25-40 years who had recovered from COVID-19. Both conserved end residues are part of each CDR3. Fields, in order: clone size, J gene, V gene, D gene, CDR3 protein, CDR3 DNA. D genes are given only for firm matches. Clone size is not always given. Where it is, it says once, few, many or a class for expanded clones.

>once|TRBJ2-3|TRBV7-2|NA
CASSLRARGGTQYF
TGTGCCAGCAGCTTAAGGGCGAGGGGAGGCACGCAGTATTTT
>NA|TRBJ1-3|TRBV5-6|NA
CASSFGGAGNTIYF
TGTGCCAGCAGCTTCGGCGGGGCTGGAAACACCATATATTTT
>NA|TRBJ2-3|TRBV2|NA
CASSDSSGHSPDTQYF
TGTGCCAGCAGTGACAGCAGCGGGCACTCGCCAGATACGCAGTATTTT
>NA|TRBJ1-5|TRBV19|NA
CASSPHGSGESNQPQHF
TGTGCCAGTAGTCCCCACGGTTCCGGGGAGAGCAATCAGCCCCAGCATTTT
>NA|TRBJ1-2|TRBV2|TRBD1
CASSLGQGAGGYTF
TGTGCCAGCAGTTTGGGACAGGGGGCTGGTGGCTACACCTTC
>NA|TRBJ1-5|TRBV27|NA
CASSLQGGPQHF
TGTGCCAGCAGTTTACAGGGTGGGCCCCAGCATTTT
>NA|TRBJ1-2|TRBV7-3|NA
CASSLRRGRGYTF
TGTGCCAGCAGCTTAAGGCGGGGAAGGGGCTACACCTTC
>NA|TRBJ1-1|TRBV4-1|NA
CASSQDGRGTEAFF
TGCGCCAGCAGCCAAGATGGCCGGGGCACTGAAGCTTTCTTT
>NA|TRBJ1-2|TRBV6-6|NA
CASSYEEQTNYGYTF
TGTGCCAGCAGTTACGAAGAACAGACTAACTATGGCTACACCTTC
>once|TRBJ1-1|TRBV11-2|NA
CASSLGEFPEAFF
TGTGCCAGCAGCCTCGGGGAATTTCCTGAAGCTTTCTTT
>NA|TRBJ1-1|TRBV5-4|NA
CASSPGQGMQAFF
TGTGCCAGCAGCCCGGGACAAGGGATGCAAGCTTTCTTT
>NA|TRBJ2-3|TRBV6-4|TRBD2
CASSDWGASGGRTDTQYF
TGTGCCAGCAGTGACTGGGGCGCTAGCGGGGGACGTACAGATACGCAGTATTTT
>NA|TRBJ1-1|TRBV29-1|NA
CSVIRGAEAFF
TGCAGCGTTATCCGGGGGGCTGAAGCTTTCTTT